This T cell receptor (beta chain) came from a study of T-cell reconstitution after alpha-beta-depleted transplantation in children. Findings and caveats of the study: High day-60 TCRbeta diversity in some patients came from surviving recipient T cells and thymic progenitors.

As regards this clonotype: No antigen is known for it.

Molecular barcoding with unique molecular identifiers was used for the TCRbeta library. TCRdb re-derived calls from the PCR reads in MiXCR, one entry per CDR3 protein. The sample has around 960,000 distinct CDR3 sequences, about 30% seen once. Trimming removed 5 bases at V and 6 bases at J, with 12 bases between. This CDR3 is built from 13 residues. Germline V CDR1 and CDR2: SGHDT, YYEEEE. Here the sequenced sample was PBMCs, mostly from graft donor cells, taken 360 days after TCRalphabeta/CD19-depleted stem cell transplant. The sequence was collected from a boy in the first two years of life who had a stem cell transplant for SCID, so the T cells may come from the graft donor. V gene TRBV5-6 combines with J gene TRBJ2-1; no firm D call. This CDR3 reads CASSRTDFNEQFF. DNA of the CDR3: TGTGCCAGCAGTCGGACGGATTTCAATGAGCAGTTCTTC. Complete variable domain (other parts from reference TRBV5-6 and TRBJ2-1): DAGVTQSPTHLIKTRGQQVTLRCSPKSGHDTVSWYQQALGQGPQFIFQYYEEEERQRGNFPDRFSGHQFPNYSSELNVNALLLGDSALYLCASSRTDFNEQFFGPGTRLTVL.